What follows describes a single TCR beta chain. Authors' processing steps: Quantification of nucleated cells was approximated via reference gene primer amplification. Sequencing used immunoSEQ multiplex PCR; TCRdb keeps in-frame clones, though not all of them. Clone size and V and J calls were adopted from that table, with D and trimming inferred from the DNA. The table has over 200,000 clones, approximately 86% seen once. Looked up from germline, CDR1 is SGHDT and CDR2 is YYEEEE. The CDR3 contains 14 residues. The V and J ends lost 0 bases and 9 bases respectively, with 13 bases between them. This entry comes from a study of blood T cell repertoires in COVID-19. Background on the study: Collection of acute and convalescent COVID-19 samples took place in the United States, Italy and Spain. In each case, the material was cDNA or gDNA derived from T cells, B-cell-depleted T cells, or PBMCs.

This receptor was obtained from a woman in her 30s who had recovered from COVID-19. Source material: peripheral blood. This chain links TRBV5-6 with TRBJ1-3; tentatively, D is TRBD1 (5 bases). In DNA, the CDR3 is TGTGCCAGCAGCTTGGCCGGAGCTGGGGCCACCATATATTTT. Translation gives CASSLAGAGATIYF.